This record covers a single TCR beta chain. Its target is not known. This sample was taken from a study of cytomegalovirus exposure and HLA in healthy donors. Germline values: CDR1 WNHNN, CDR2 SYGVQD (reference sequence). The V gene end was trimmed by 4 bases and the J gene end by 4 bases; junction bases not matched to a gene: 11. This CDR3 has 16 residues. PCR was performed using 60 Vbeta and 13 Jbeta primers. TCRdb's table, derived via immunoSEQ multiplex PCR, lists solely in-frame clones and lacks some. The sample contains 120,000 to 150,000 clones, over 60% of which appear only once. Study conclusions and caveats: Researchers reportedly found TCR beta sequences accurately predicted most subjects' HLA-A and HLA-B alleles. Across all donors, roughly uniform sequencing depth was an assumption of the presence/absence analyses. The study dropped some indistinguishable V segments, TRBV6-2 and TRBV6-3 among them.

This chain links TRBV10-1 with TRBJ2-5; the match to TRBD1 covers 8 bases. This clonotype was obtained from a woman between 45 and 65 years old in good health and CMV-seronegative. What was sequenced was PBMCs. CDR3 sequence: CASSARPGGVGETQYF. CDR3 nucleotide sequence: TGCGCCAGCAGTGCCCGGCCAGGGGGCGTTGGAGAGACCCAGTACTTC.